This T cell receptor (beta chain) derives from a study of cytomegalovirus exposure and HLA in healthy donors. PCR primers comprised 60 Vbeta and 13 Jbeta primers. The method was immunoSEQ multiplex PCR; TCRdb's version includes in-frame clones alone and lacks a portion of them. Here the sample table reports 100,000 to 150,000 clones. Trimming took 2 bases from V and 3 from J; bases not matched to a gene: 9. The CDR3 loop spans 16 amino acids. The germline V gene encodes CDR1 MNHNY and CDR2 SVGAGI (reference sequence). At sampling all donors were nominally healthy, likely with unrecorded immune exposures.

Specimen: PBMCs. The sequence was obtained from a woman in her thirties or forties in good health and CMV-seronegative. J is TRBJ2-7 and V is TRBV6-6; 8 bases are a match to TRBD1. This CDR3 reads CASSYATGGISYEQYF. The CDR3 DNA sequence: TGTGCCAGCAGTTACGCAACAGGGGGAATAAGCTACGAGCAGTACTTC.